Following are 31 T cell receptor beta chains from one sample sequenced in a study of identical twins. TCRdb redid the calling of the 5' RACE reads with MiXCR, one entry per CDR3 protein. The table records 200,000 to 250,000 distinct CDR3 sequences, 5% to 7% of them present only once. The same data also contributed to another study, on T cells expressing NK-cell markers.

Sequencing was done on a sample of CD8+ T cells sorted from blood. The receptors originated from a woman younger than 35 in good health.

This clonotype appeared a few times. The chain has TRBV25-1 and TRBJ2-1; D is unresolved. The CDR3 is 15 amino acids. Trimming left V 7 bases short and J 0 bases short, with 13 bases between. In germline, CDR1 is MGHDK, CDR2 SYGVNS. For the CDR3, the DNA is TGTGCCAGCAAAGGCAGGATATTCTCCTACAATGAGCAGTTCTTC. This translates into CASKGRIFSYNEQFF. The complete variable domain, with remaining parts taken from reference TRBV25-1 and TRBJ2-1, reads EADIYQTPRYLVIGTGKKITLECSQTMGHDKMYWYQQDPGMELHLIHYSYGVNSTEKGDLSSESTVSRIRTEHFPLTLESARPSHTSQYLCASKGRIFSYNEQFFGPGTRLTVL.

This sequence joins TRBV7-9 and TRBJ2-7; perhaps D is TRBD1 or TRBD2 (5 bases each). CDR3 length equals 15 residues. Trimming stripped 4 bases from V and 0 bases from J, with 13 bases between. Germline lookup yields CDR1 SEHNR and CDR2 FQNEAQ (reference sequence). Here the CDR3 DNA reads TGTGCCAGCAGCTCTGGGACGCCGAGCTCCTACGAGCAGTACTTC. Protein sequence: CASSSGTPSSYEQYF. The whole variable domain, remainder taken from reference TRBV7-9 and TRBJ2-7, is DTGVSQNPRHKITKRGQNVTFRCDPISEHNRLYWYRQTLGQGPEFLTYFQNEAQLEKSRLLSDRFSAERPKGSFSTLEIQRTEQGDSAMYLCASSSGTPSSYEQYFGPGTRLTVT.

The V call is TRBV18, the J call TRBJ1-2; TRBD1 aligns across 7 bases. The CDR3 contains 14 residues. The V and J ends lost 5 bases and 4 bases, in that order; junction bases with no gene match: 7. Germline-derived CDR1 and CDR2 are KGHSH and LQKENI. This CDR3 reads CASSSTGAAYGYTF. CDR3 coding DNA: TGTGCCAGCTCATCTACAGGGGCTGCCTATGGCTACACCTTC.

The table lists this clonotype with a few counts. This chain links TRBV27 with TRBJ2-5; a weak D match, TRBD2 (6 bases). The V end lost 0 bases, the J end lost 7 bases, and 6 bases lay between the germline ends. The germline CDR1 and CDR2 sequences are MNHEY and SMNVEV (reference sequence). There are 12 residues in the CDR3. As DNA, the CDR3 is TGTGCCAGCAGTTTATCGGGGGGGACCCAGTACTTC. It yields the protein CASSLSGGTQYF.

This clonotype was found a few times. The rearrangement joins TRBV2 to TRBJ2-3; possible D gene TRBD1, 5 bases. The germline gives CDR1 SNHLY, CDR2 FYNNEI. V was clipped by 9 bases and J by 0 bases, with 13 bases between them. The CDR3 consists of 14 residues. CDR3 loop: CASLLRESTDTQYF. The CDR3 DNA is TGTGCCAGTCTTCTCAGGGAAAGCACAGATACGCAGTATTTT.

This clonotype has just a few counts. V and J are TRBV6-2 or TRBV6-3 and TRBJ2-5; no clear D gene. In germline, CDR1 is MNHEY, CDR2 SVGEGT. The CDR3 length is 15 residues. V was cut by 2 bases and J by 4 bases, with 14 bases left in between. The chain's CDR3 is CASSYIKHVRETQYF. CDR3 nucleotide sequence: TGTGCCAGCAGTTACATTAAACATGTACGAGAGACCCAGTACTTC.

This clonotype was seen many times. The chain combines TRBV5-6 with TRBJ1-2; D remains unclear. The CDR3 is 12 amino acids. Germline V gene data show CDR1 as SGHDT and CDR2 as YYEEEE. V was pared by 4 bases and J by 7 bases, with 11 bases between. CDR3 in DNA: TGTGCCAGCAGCACATCAACGGTTGGCTACACCTTC. It translates to CASSTSTVGYTF.

This clonotype came up many times. This rearrangement joins TRBV14 to TRBJ2-7; maybe TRBD2 (6 bases). Trimming shortened V by 1 base and J by 3 bases, and 13 bases separated the two germline ends. Germline assignment: CDR1 SGHDN and CDR2 FVKESK. The CDR3 is 15 amino acids. This chain's CDR3 is CASSQGLGGFYEQYF. The DNA of the CDR3 is TGTGCCAGCAGCCAAGGTCTGGGAGGATTCTACGAGCAGTACTTC.

The sample holds a few counts of this clonotype. The rearrangement joins TRBV5-1 to TRBJ2-3; D tentatively fits TRBD1 or TRBD2 (5 bases each). Trimming removed 1 base from V and 1 base from J, with 13 bases in between. The CDR3 length is 16 residues. Germline CDR1 and CDR2: SGHRS and YFSETQ. CDR3 residues: CASSLNSQGRTDTQYF. CDR3 nucleotides: TGCGCCAGCAGCTTGAATTCCCAGGGACGCACAGATACGCAGTATTTT.

This clonotype was picked up many times. The CDR3 bases are TGTGCCAGCAGCACGGGACCACCCGGAAACAATGAGCAGTTCTTC. Its protein is CASSTGPPGNNEQFF. The J gene is TRBJ2-1, the V gene TRBV7-9, with D perhaps TRBD1 or TRBD2 (5 bases each). Looked up from germline, CDR1 is SEHNR and CDR2 is FQNEAQ (reference sequence). This CDR3 has 15 residues. Trimming took 5 bases from V and 5 from J, leaving 16 bases between them.

A remark on this clonotype: One end of the junction is discordant with germline, which a read error may explain. The V and J genes are TRBV12-3 or TRBV12-4 and TRBJ2-5; tentatively, D is TRBD1 or TRBD2 (5 bases each). There are 14 residues in the CDR3. The CDR3 nucleotides are TGTGCCAGCAGTCATACCACAGGAGCGGAGACCCAGCACTTC. Protein product: CASSHTTGAETQHF.

This clonotype was picked up many times. This chain joins TRBV5-1 and TRBJ2-1; D may be TRBD1 or TRBD2 (5 bases each). The CDR3 contains 16 residues. V was trimmed by 4 bases and J by 4 bases, leaving 18 bases between them. CDR1 is SGHRS and CDR2 is YFSETQ in the germline V gene. The CDR3 sequence: CASSQGEFRLYNEQFF. In DNA, the CDR3 is TGCGCCAGCAGCCAAGGGGAGTTCCGGCTATACAATGAGCAGTTCTTC.

The chain joins TRBV20-1 to TRBJ2-7; 7 bases line up with TRBD2. V lost 8 bases, J lost 4 bases, and 2 bases stayed unmatched. CDR3 length: 10 residues. In germline, CDR1 is DFQATT, CDR2 SNEGSKA (reference sequence). The CDR3 is CSSGGYEQYF. Here the CDR3 DNA reads TGCAGTTCCGGGGGGTACGAGCAGTACTTC.

This clonotype was seen more than once but under ten times. The J gene is TRBJ2-7, the V gene TRBV9; perhaps TRBD1 as D (5 bases). CDR3 size: 14 residues. V gave up 0 bases and J gave up 7 bases, with 14 bases separating them. CDR1 and CDR2 (germline): SGDLS, YYNGEE. The CDR3 here is CASSVGDSPWEQYF. CDR3 coding DNA: TGTGCCAGCAGCGTAGGTGACAGCCCCTGGGAGCAGTACTTC.

The chain combines TRBV9 with TRBJ2-1; D call uncertain. The V gene lost 0 bases and the J gene lost 9 bases, with 13 bases spanning the gap. CDR3 size: 14 residues. From germline, CDR1 is SGDLS and CDR2 YYNGEE. CDR3: CASSVDLIGREQFF. DNA for the CDR3: TGTGCCAGCAGCGTAGATCTGATCGGCCGTGAGCAGTTCTTC.

CDR3 DNA: TGTGCCAGCAGCGCTTCAGCACGGGGATTGAACACTGAAGCTTTCTTT. Translating it yields CASSASARGLNTEAFF. The chain is built from TRBV6-2 or TRBV6-3 and TRBJ1-1; D gene unclear. The germline CDR1 and CDR2 sequences are MNHEY and SVGEGT. The CDR3 extends over 16 amino acids. Trimming removed 6 bases from V and 0 bases from J, with 17 bases in between.

This clonotype has only a few counts. The J gene is TRBJ2-7, the V gene TRBV6-1; weak D call: TRBD1 (6 bases). Germline loops: CDR1 MNHNS, CDR2 SASEGT. This CDR3 is 14 amino acids long. Trimming shortened V by 7 bases and J by 2 bases, and 15 bases separated the two germline ends. CDR3 amino acids: CASTADSQTYEQYF. Here the CDR3 DNA reads TGTGCCAGCACCGCGGACAGCCAAACCTACGAGCAGTACTTC.

This clonotype turned up a few times. The V and J genes are TRBV29-1 and TRBJ1-2, with D unclear. Germline CDR1 reads SQVTM; CDR2 reads ANQGSEA. The CDR3 totals 14 residues. The V end was cut by 6 bases, the J end by 2 bases, with 16 bases between. Here the CDR3 reads CSVTMLGPNYGYTF. The CDR3 coding sequence is TGCAGCGTGACAATGCTAGGGCCCAACTATGGCTACACCTTC.

The chain has TRBV19 and TRBJ2-7, with a weak D call TRBD2 (5 bases). V lost 3 bases and J 4 bases, leaving 10 bases between the germline ends. CDR1 and CDR2 from the germline V gene are LNHDA and SQIVND (reference sequence). The length of the CDR3 is 13 residues. This CDR3 reads CASSMGVGYEQYF. In nucleotides, the CDR3 is TGTGCCAGTAGTATGGGAGTGGGGTACGAGCAGTACTTC.

This clonotype was seen repeatedly, ten times or more. The genes are TRBV9 and TRBJ2-1; weak D call: TRBD2 (6 bases). V lost 4 bases, J lost 4 bases, and 18 bases lay in between. Germline V gene sequence: CDR1 SGDLS, CDR2 YYNGEE. The length of the CDR3 is 16 residues. The CDR3, as DNA: TGTGCCAGCAGCCCCCTACTCGGACTACATTACAATGAGCAGTTCTTC. Amino acid sequence: CASSPLLGLHYNEQFF. The complete variable domain, with remaining parts taken from reference TRBV9 and TRBJ2-1, reads DSGVTQTPKHLITATGQRVTLRCSPRSGDLSVYWYQQSLDQGLQFLIQYYNGEERAKGNILERFSAQQFPDLHSELNLSSLELGDSALYFCASSPLLGLHYNEQFFGPGTRLTVL.

This clonotype was detected only a few times. The chain combines TRBV11-2 with TRBJ2-3; the D gene is possibly TRBD2 (5 bases). The CDR3 is 15 amino acids. Germline CDR1 SGHAT, CDR2 FQNNGV. Trimming left V 3 bases short and J 8 bases short, with 18 bases between. The CDR3 DNA follows: TGTGCCAGCAGCTTGGGCCGACTCGGGGTGGGTACGCAGTATTTT. It encodes CASSLGRLGVGTQYF. Based on the CDR3 plus reference TRBV11-2 and TRBJ2-3, the full variable domain is EAGVAQSPRYKIIEKRQSVAFWCNPISGHATLYWYQQILGQGPKLLIQFQNNGVVDDSQLPKDRFSAERLKGVDSTLKIQPAKLEDSAVYLCASSLGRLGVGTQYFGPGTRLTVL.

This chain uses TRBV3-1 with TRBJ2-1; no clear D gene. CDR3 length equals 14 residues. CDR1 LGHDT and CDR2 YNNKEL come from the germline V gene (reference sequence). Deletions cut 1 base from V and 6 bases from J, with 10 bases between. DNA of the CDR3: TGTGCCAGCAGCCAAGGAACCGGGTTCAATGAGCAGTTCTTC. It codes for CASSQGTGFNEQFF.

In this sample, this clonotype turned up a few times. The rearrangement links TRBV5-1 to TRBJ1-1, with D possibly TRBD1 on 5 matching bases. With 4 bases removed from V and 0 bases from J, the gap between germline ends came to 10 bases. The CDR3 consists of 14 residues. Germline CDR1 reads SGHRS; CDR2 reads YFSETQ. The CDR3 sequence is CASSPFRVNTEAFF. The CDR3 DNA is TGCGCCAGCAGCCCGTTCAGGGTGAACACTGAAGCTTTCTTT.

This clonotype was observed many times. The chain employs TRBV12-3 or TRBV12-4 and TRBJ2-1, with D uncertain. The CDR3 covers 13 residues. Trimming shortened V by 1 base and J by 7 bases, and 8 bases separated the two germline ends. CDR3 DNA: TGTGCCAGCAGTTTAGTTGATATTAATGAGCAGTTCTTC. Amino acids: CASSLVDINEQFF.

This clonotype showed up many times. Germline and junction disagree at one end, which may indicate a read error. This chain connects TRBV7-7 to TRBJ2-5; D is unclear. The CDR3 length is 13 residues. The V gene's germline CDR1 is SSHAT and CDR2 FNYEAQ (reference sequence). The CDR3 spells CASSLQHQETQYF. DNA of the CDR3: TGTGCTAGCAGCCTCCAACACCAAGAGACCCAGTACTTC.

The rearrangement links TRBV9 to TRBJ2-7; D is possibly TRBD1 (5 bases). The ends were cut back, 3 bases at V and 4 bases at J, with 20 bases in the middle. Germline V gene data show CDR1 as SGDLS and CDR2 as YYNGEE. The CDR3 covers 16 residues. CDR3 amino acids: CASSGKDTFGPYEQYF. The CDR3 coding sequence is TGTGCCAGCAGCGGGAAGGACACCTTCGGACCTTACGAGCAGTACTTC.

Ten or more counts support this clonotype. The chain links TRBV27 to TRBJ2-1, with 12 bases fitting TRBD2. In germline, CDR1 is MNHEY, CDR2 SMNVEV (reference sequence). V shed 4 bases, J shed 9 bases, and the junction held 13 bases outside the gene matches. The CDR3 has 17 residues. The DNA for the CDR3 is TGTGCCAGCAGTTCGAGTACCGGACTAGCGGGAATTTTTGAGCAGTTCTTC. Translated, it gives CASSSSTGLAGIFEQFF.

In nucleotides, the CDR3 is TGTGCCAGCATTAGCCTAGGGGAGGGGGAGCTGTTTTTT. It is translated as CASISLGEGELFF. The chain has TRBV12-3 or TRBV12-4 and TRBJ2-2, with D perhaps matching TRBD1 or TRBD2 (5 bases each). V gave up 7 bases and J gave up 8 bases, with 14 bases separating them. This CDR3 is built from 13 residues.

This clonotype was picked up a small number of times. This sequence joins TRBV21-1 and TRBJ2-7; the table's D gene call, TRBD1, was not cross checked with the DNA. TRBV21-1 is deemed a pseudogene. The CDR3 sequence is 18 residues long. The CDR3 DNA reads as TGTGCCAGCAGCAAAGCAGACAGGGGACCTACTTTGGACTACGAGCAGTACTTC. Translating it yields CASSKADRGPTLDYEQYF.

The chain combines TRBV27 with TRBJ2-1, with D possibly TRBD1 on 6 matching bases. Deletions cut 3 bases from V and 2 bases from J, with 14 bases between. CDR3 length equals 16 residues. CDR1 and CDR2 from the germline V gene are MNHEY and SMNVEV (reference sequence). This chain's CDR3 is CASSLVGGSTYNEQFF. The CDR3 DNA reads TGTGCCAGCAGTTTGGTTGGGGGCAGTACCTACAATGAGCAGTTCTTC.

This clonotype was seen more than once but under ten times. The chain links TRBV9 to TRBJ2-1; D remains ambiguous. Germline V lookup: CDR1 SGDLS, CDR2 YYNGEE. CDR3 length equals 11 residues. Trimming took 4 bases from V and 8 from J, leaving 7 bases between them. In DNA, the CDR3 is TGTGCCAGCAGCCCGAACTATGAGCAGTTCTTC. Protein: CASSPNYEQFF.